The next 14 T cell receptor beta chains were all read from a single sample in a study of CD8+CD57+ T cells in acquired aplastic anemia listed by TCRdb under 2018. The instrument was an Illumina HiSeq 2000. TCR beta VDJ combination and CDR3 sequence profiling used genomic DNA as the template. TCRdb trimmed the raw reads at Q25, called clones with MiXCR and kept productive beta chains. Identical CDR3 protein sequences are pooled into one entry, listed with their most common genes and DNA. Here the sample has about 98,000 distinct CDR3 sequences; approximately 73% occur a single time. Of the sample, 60% to 80% falls within the top ten clones. Flow cytometry had shown CD8+CD57+ cell expansion in the patients selected for sequencing. Sequencing input: sorted CD4+, CD8+, or CD8+CD57+ T cells (not recorded which) from PBMCs. Source of these receptors: a human donor with aplastic anemia.

This sequence joins TRBV7-9 and TRBJ1-2, with 9 bases that match TRBD1. This CDR3 comprises 15 residues. V was pared by 8 bases and J by 1 base, with 8 bases of the junction left unmatched. Germline CDR1 and CDR2: SEHNR and FQNEAQ (reference sequence). CDR3 sequence (DNA): TGTGCCAGCTCACCCGGGACAGGGATTAACTATGGCTACACCTTC. This translates into CASSPGTGINYGYTF.

J is TRBJ2-1 and V is TRBV29-1; D not resolved. The V and J ends lost 5 bases and 7 bases respectively, with 6 bases between them. The CDR3 is 10 amino acids. CDR1 and CDR2 (germline): SQVTM, ANQGSEA. Here the CDR3 DNA reads TGCAGCGTTCACGGTAATGAGCAGTTCTTC. This sequence encodes CSVHGNEQFF.

This clonotype was picked up one time. The gene calls are TRBV2 and TRBJ2-7; TRBD1 might be the D (5 bases). This CDR3 region has 16 residues. CDR1 is SNHLY, CDR2 FYNNEI, per germline. Trimming stripped 0 bases from V and 0 bases from J, with 12 bases between. In DNA form, the CDR3 reads TGTGCCAGCAGTGAAGCACAGGTCAGCCTCTCCTACGAGCAGTACTTC. This encodes CASSEAQVSLSYEQYF. The entire variable domain, with the rest obtained from reference TRBV2 and TRBJ2-7, is as follows: EPEVTQTPSHQVTQMGQEVILRCVPISNHLYFYWYRQILGQKVEFLVSFYNNEISEKSEIFDDQFSVERPDGSNFTLKIRSTKLEDSAMYFCASSEAQVSLSYEQYFGPGTRLTVT.

This clonotype was seen many times. The rearrangement links TRBV20-1 to TRBJ2-5; no firm D call. Trimming shortened V by 1 base and J by 2 bases, and 11 bases separated the two germline ends. Germline values: CDR1 DFQATT, CDR2 SNEGSKA (reference sequence). CDR3 length: 14 residues. The CDR3 loop reads CSARAGPPQETQYF. The DNA of the CDR3 is TGCAGTGCTAGAGCCGGACCCCCTCAAGAGACCCAGTACTTC.

This clonotype was seen only a few times. The chain combines TRBV15 with TRBJ2-3; D unclear. Germline V CDR1 and CDR2: LNHNV, YYDKDF (reference sequence). The germline V and J ends were trimmed by 0 bases and 6 bases, with 7 bases remaining between them. The CDR3 has 13 amino acids. The chain's CDR3 is CATSRDYRDTQYF. The CDR3 DNA is TGTGCCACCAGCAGAGATTACCGGGATACGCAGTATTTT.

The chain carries TRBV11-2 and TRBJ1-1; tentatively, D is TRBD1 (5 bases). This CDR3 region has 13 residues. Trimming shortened V by 3 bases and J by 7 bases, and 12 bases separated the two germline ends. Germline loops: CDR1 SGHAT, CDR2 FQNNGV. The CDR3 DNA is TGTGCCAGCAGCTTTGCGGGACTAGTTGAAGCTTTCTTT. This encodes CASSFAGLVEAFF.

This clonotype was observed once. This sequence joins TRBV29-1 and TRBJ1-2; TRBD1 is a possible D gene (6 bases). The CDR3 totals 13 residues. CDR1 and CDR2 (germline): SQVTM, ANQGSEA. Trimming pared 5 bases from V and 4 bases from J, leaving 14 bases between. In DNA form, the CDR3 reads TGCAGCGTTCAGGTGTTAGGGGGCTATGGCTACACCTTC. Translation: CSVQVLGGYGYTF. Combining the CDR3 with reference TRBV29-1 and TRBJ1-2 gives the whole variable domain SAVISQKPSRDICQRGTSLTIQCQVDSQVTMMFWYRQQPGQSLTLIATANQGSEATYESGFVIDKFPISRPNLTFSTLTVSNMSPEDSSIYLCSVQVLGGYGYTFGSGTRLTVV.

The J gene is TRBJ2-7, the V gene TRBV7-3; 11 bases align to TRBD2. The germline gives CDR1 SGHTA, CDR2 FQGTGA. The CDR3 totals 15 residues. Trimming cost V 6 bases and J 6 bases; bases outside gene matches: 10. The CDR3: CASRDGTSGPFEQYF. The CDR3, as DNA: TGTGCCAGCAGGGACGGGACTAGCGGACCGTTCGAGCAGTACTTC.

There are a few counts of this clonotype. The rearrangement uses TRBV4-3 and TRBJ2-2; TRBD1 is a possible D gene (5 bases). The V gene's germline CDR1 is LGHNA and CDR2 YSLEER. Trimming shortened V by 0 bases and J by 4 bases, and 15 bases separated the two germline ends. The CDR3 sequence is 17 residues long. The CDR3 DNA sequence: TGCGCCAGCAGCCAAGATCCGCAGGGTCCAATCACCGGGGAGCTGTTTTTT. It specifies CASSQDPQGPITGELFF.

About this clonotype itself: The junction and the germline gene differ at one end; a read error may be behind it. CDR3 sequence reads: CASSSHSGNLPLHF. CDR3 DNA: TGTGCCAGCAGTTCGCACAGTGGGAATTTACCCCTCCACTTT. The chain recombines TRBV7-9 with TRBJ1-6; D is ambiguous. The germline V gene has CDR1 SEHNR and CDR2 FQNEAQ (reference sequence). The CDR3 contains 14 residues.

The V and J genes are TRBV2 and TRBJ1-6; 7 nucleotides align to TRBD1. The CDR3 sequence is 16 residues long. Trimming at V came to 2 bases and at J to 7 bases, leaving 8 bases not matched to a gene. Per germline, CDR1 SNHLY and CDR2 FYNNEI. The CDR3 here is CASSEQGTEVNSPLHF. In nucleotides, the CDR3 is TGTGCCAGCAGTGAACAAGGGACAGAAGTAAATTCACCCCTCCACTTT. Using reference TRBV2 and TRBJ1-6 for the parts outside the CDR3, the full variable domain is EPEVTQTPSHQVTQMGQEVILRCVPISNHLYFYWYRQILGQKVEFLVSFYNNEISEKSEIFDDQFSVERPDGSNFTLKIRSTKLEDSAMYFCASSEQGTEVNSPLHFGNGTRLTVT.

The genes are TRBV10-2 and TRBJ2-7, with 7 positions matching TRBD1. The germline V gene has CDR1 WSHSY and CDR2 SAAADI. CDR3 length equals 14 residues. Unmatched junction bases numbered 11, after V lost 6 bases and J lost 6 bases. The CDR3 nucleotides are TGCGCCAGCAGACAGACAGGGAGTTTACCCGAGCAGTACTTC. It specifies CASRQTGSLPEQYF.

The rearrangement joins TRBV7-8 to TRBJ1-1, with TRBD1 as a possible D gene (6 bases). From germline, CDR1 is SGHVS and CDR2 FQNEAQ. Trimming shortened V by 5 bases and J by 7 bases, and 11 bases separated the two germline ends. This CDR3 contains 12 residues. CDR3 region: CASSPNRVEAFF. The CDR3 DNA sequence: TGTGCCAGCAGCCCGAACAGGGTTGAAGCTTTCTTT.

V is TRBV20-1 and J is TRBJ1-5; 9 bases align to TRBD1. Germline V gives CDR1 DFQATT, CDR2 SNEGSKA (reference sequence). This CDR3 is built from 14 residues. With 1 base clipped from V and 4 bases from J, the junction kept 2 bases outside the gene matches. The DNA for the CDR3 is TGCAGTGCTAGAGGGGACAGGGAGAATCAGCCCCAGCATTTT. Protein sequence: CSARGDRENQPQHF.